The 15 T cell receptor beta chains listed next were all sequenced from one sample in a study of OX40 agonist ivuxolimab in advanced cancers. Profiled with immunoSEQ multiplex PCR; TCRdb holds only in-frame clones, not every one. The table lists roughly 100,000 clones, over 80% of them singletons. The starting material was CD4+ or CD8+ T cells sorted from blood, obtained in a trial of the OX40 agonist ivuxolimab. The receptors derive from an adult with an advanced solid tumor such as melanoma, head and neck, liver or kidney cancer.

This sequence joins TRBV5-4 and TRBJ2-4; D is uncertain. Looked up from germline, CDR1 is SGHNT and CDR2 is YYREEE (reference sequence). V was pared by 7 bases and J by 5 bases, with 10 bases between. The CDR3 runs to 12 residues. CDR3 protein: CASSGGENIQYF. Written as DNA, the CDR3 is TGTGCCAGCTCAGGTGGGGAAAACATTCAGTACTTC.

The V gene is TRBV28, the J gene TRBJ1-1; 7 bases are shared with TRBD1. In germline, CDR1 is MDHEN, CDR2 SYDVKM. The junction had 6 bases not matched to a gene; V was cut back by 6 bases and J by 5 bases. The CDR3 extends over 13 amino acids. This chain's CDR3 is CASSLQGVTEAFF. The CDR3 DNA sequence: TGTGCCAGCAGCCTTCAGGGGGTGACTGAAGCTTTCTTT.

This sequence joins TRBV5-6 and TRBJ2-7, with D uncertain. This CDR3 has 13 amino acids. Germline V CDR1 and CDR2: SGHDT, YYEEEE. Trimming shortened V by 0 bases and J by 4 bases, and 8 bases separated the two germline ends. The CDR3 protein is CASSLDRVYEQYF. For the CDR3, the DNA is TGTGCCAGCAGCTTGGATAGGGTATACGAGCAGTACTTC.

V is TRBV7-9 and J is TRBJ2-5; the match to TRBD2 covers 10 bases. Germline V CDR1 and CDR2: SEHNR, FQNEAQ (reference sequence). The CDR3 extends over 16 amino acids. V lost 5 bases and J lost 5; bases outside the gene matches: 11. CDR3 sequence (DNA): TGTGCCAGCAGCCGGGGGACTAGCGCCTTGGGGGAGACCCAGTACTTC. Translation gives CASSRGTSALGETQYF.

The gene calls are TRBV14 and TRBJ2-5, with unresolved D. Germline V gene sequence: CDR1 SGHDN, CDR2 FVKESK. Trimming took off 1 base at V and 6 bases at J, with 6 bases between the two ends. This CDR3 comprises 12 residues. DNA for the CDR3: TGTGCCAGCAGCCAAGCAACAAAGACCCAGTACTTC. The encoded protein is CASSQATKTQYF.

This clone was seen a single time. This chain links TRBV5-6 with TRBJ2-7, with D uncertain. Germline V gene sequence: CDR1 SGHDT, CDR2 YYEEEE. The CDR3 is 11 residues long. The V gene lost 3 bases and the J gene lost 4 bases, with 5 bases spanning the gap. The CDR3 reads CASSSRYEQYF. The CDR3 region has the DNA TGTGCCAGCAGCTCCAGATACGAGCAGTACTTC.

The chain recombines TRBV23-1 with TRBJ2-1; the D gene is possibly TRBD1 (5 bases). TRBV23-1 is identified as an open reading frame with a role that is uncertain. V lost 3 bases, J lost 0 bases, and 24 bases lay in between. There are 20 residues in the CDR3. The CDR3: CASSHPRQTNSSISYNEQFF. For the CDR3, the DNA is TGCGCCAGCAGTCACCCGAGACAGACAAATTCCTCCATCTCCTACAATGAGCAGTTCTTC.

The chain combines TRBV5-1 with TRBJ1-1; D gene ambiguous. The V gene lost 1 base and the J gene lost 2 bases, with 15 bases spanning the gap. CDR3 size: 16 residues. CDR1 SGHRS and CDR2 YFSETQ come from the germline V gene. CDR3 nucleotides: TGCGCCAGCAGCTTGAGTGGCGAGAGGGTTAACACTGAAGCTTTCTTT. Translation: CASSLSGERVNTEAFF.

The gene calls are TRBV25-1 and TRBJ2-1; 7 nucleotides match TRBD2. In germline, CDR1 is MGHDK, CDR2 SYGVNS. The length of the CDR3 is 17 residues. The trim removed 1 base at V and 7 bases at J, leaving 13 bases unmatched. CDR3 nucleotides: TGTGCCAGCAGTGAATCAAAAGCGGGGTTAGGTGTGAATGAGCAGTTCTTC. It encodes CASSESKAGLGVNEQFF.

The gene calls are TRBV5-3 and TRBJ1-2, with 8 bases matching TRBD1. TRBV5-3 is an open reading frame whose function is uncertain. This CDR3 comprises 16 residues. The V gene end was trimmed by 5 bases and the J gene end by 4 bases; junction bases not matched to a gene: 13. In DNA form, the CDR3 reads TGTGCCAGAAGTAACCCGGCCGGACAGGGTGGCTATGGCTACACCTTC. Translating it yields CARSNPAGQGGYGYTF.

The chain carries TRBV6-5 and TRBJ2-7; D is perhaps TRBD1 or TRBD2 (7 bases each). The V end lost 2 bases, the J end lost 1 base, and 12 bases lay between the germline ends. The CDR3 is 15 residues long. Looked up from germline, CDR1 is MNHEY and CDR2 is SVGAGI. The CDR3 DNA reads as TGTGCCAGCAGTTACAGCGGGACAGTATCCTACGAGCAGTACTTC. As protein: CASSYSGTVSYEQYF.

CDR3 in DNA: TGTGCCATCAGTCCAGGGGGCGGGAGTGAAAAACTGTTTTTT. Protein: CAISPGGGSEKLFF. This chain joins TRBV10-3 and TRBJ1-4; 8 bases map to TRBD1. The CDR3 spans 14 residues. Trimming removed 5 bases from V and 7 bases from J; junction bases left unmatched: 6. CDR1 is ENHRY, CDR2 SYGVKD, per germline.

The chain carries TRBV14 and TRBJ2-7; D is uncertain. CDR1 and CDR2 (germline): SGHDN, FVKESK. CDR3 length equals 13 residues. Trimming left V 2 bases short and J 5 bases short, with 10 bases between. DNA of the CDR3: TGTGCCAGCAGCCAATACGGGTACGACGAGCAGTACTTC. Translation: CASSQYGYDEQYF.

The chain employs TRBV19 and TRBJ1-1; D not certain. This CDR3 region has 13 residues. The V and J ends lost 3 bases and 11 bases respectively, with 16 bases between them. Germline V CDR1 and CDR2: LNHDA, SQIVND (reference sequence). The CDR3 nucleotides are TGTGCCAGTAGTATTTCATCCGGAGGTCAGGCTTTCTTT. Protein: CASSISSGGQAFF.

The chain links TRBV7-2 to TRBJ2-7; the D gene is possibly TRBD1 (6 bases). The CDR3 is 15 residues long. V was shortened by 6 bases and J by 7 bases, with 22 bases between the two germline ends. Germline V gene data show CDR1 as SGHTA and CDR2 as FQGNSA. The chain's CDR3 is CASRPIRGPPGEQYF. Written as DNA, the CDR3 is TGTGCCAGCAGACCTATCAGGGGACCTCCGGGAGAGCAGTACTTC.